The 2 T cell receptor beta chains below were found in one sample sequenced in a study of radiation and T cells in renal cell carcinoma. Clones were sequenced by immunoSEQ multiplex PCR, and TCRdb holds only the in-frame ones, with some missing. The sample has 90,000 to 100,000 clones; less than 90% are singletons. Time point noted: baseline pretreatment blood. Described treatment: 15 Gy SBRT to primary tumor, nephrectomy 4 weeks later. Sequencing used blood, obtained from a patient whose treatment included radiotherapy and nephrectomy. Every receptor here comes from a man in his fifties or sixties with renal cell carcinoma.

This rearrangement joins TRBV6-1 to TRBJ2-3; 11 bases fit TRBD2. J was trimmed by 6 bases and V by 7 bases; bases with no gene match: 6. From germline, CDR1 is MNHNS and CDR2 SASEGT. The CDR3 runs to 14 residues. The CDR3: CASITSGSSDTQYF. For the CDR3, the DNA is TGTGCCAGCATTACTAGCGGGAGCTCTGATACGCAGTATTTT.

The chain has TRBV11-2 and TRBJ2-1; 9 bases are a match to TRBD1. The CDR3 has 15 amino acids. Germline V gene lookup returns CDR1 SGHAT and CDR2 FQNNGV. V dropped 5 bases and J dropped 2; count of bases not matched to a gene: 4. CDR3 sequence reads: CASSPTGGTYNEQFF. DNA of the CDR3: TGTGCCAGCAGCCCTACAGGGGGCACCTACAATGAGCAGTTCTTC.